The rows below give T cell receptor beta chains drawn from one sample of a study of T cell responses to AZD1222 COVID-19 vaccine. Measured with immunoSEQ multiplex PCR; TCRdb has only the in-frame clones, and not every one. The repertoire holds about 180,000 clones, with 88% as singletons. The sequenced sample was peripheral blood, obtained 28 days after the second AZD1222 dose. The receptors here all came from an adult who received the AZD1222 COVID-19 vaccine. The CDR3 runs from the conserved cysteine through the conserved F or W. The order of the fields is clone size, V gene, D gene, J gene, CDR3 length, CDR3 protein, CDR3 DNA. A D gene is named only where the DNA matches it firmly. Clone size, where shown, is once, few, many, or a class for clones that have expanded.

once	TRBV9	TRBD1	TRBJ2-7	14	CASSVTGQFYEQYF	TGTGCCAGCAGCGTAACGGGACAGTTCTACGAGCAGTACTTC
NA	TRBV9	TRBD2	TRBJ2-3	16	CASSVSSGRGTDTQYF	TGTGCCAGCAGCGTAAGTAGCGGGAGAGGCACAGATACGCAGTATTTT
NA	TRBV7-3	TRBD2	TRBJ2-7	15	CASSTQAGTSDEQYF	TGTGCCAGCAGCACCCAAGCCGGGACTAGCGACGAGCAGTACTTC
NA	TRBV7-3	TRBD2	TRBJ2-5	14	CASSLNGGQETQYF	TGTGCCAGCAGCTTAAACGGGGGGCAAGAGACCCAGTACTTC
NA	TRBV5-1	TRBD1	TRBJ2-5	14	CASSAGQAQETQYF	TGCGCCAGCAGCGCTGGACAGGCCCAGGAGACCCAGTACTTC
NA	TRBV5-5	NA	TRBJ2-5	13	CASSSDIQETQYF	TGTGCCAGCAGCTCTGACATCCAAGAGACCCAGTACTTC
NA	TRBV12-3/TRBV12-4	NA	TRBJ2-2	12	CASSFDRGELFF	TGTGCCAGCAGTTTTGACAGGGGGGAGCTGTTTTTT
once	TRBV29-1	TRBD2	TRBJ2-1	16	CSAIAGGGNLYNEQFF	TGCAGCGCTATCGCTGGGGGGGGAAACTTATACAATGAGCAGTTCTTC
NA	TRBV18	NA	TRBJ2-2	14	CASRREWDTGELFF	TGTGCCAGTCGGCGAGAGTGGGACACCGGGGAGCTGTTTTTT
NA	TRBV24-1	NA	TRBJ2-3	14	CATVGGVSTDTQYF	TGTGCCACGGTAGGGGGAGTTAGCACAGATACGCAGTATTTT
NA	TRBV28	TRBD1	TRBJ1-1	15	CASGHRDRPHTEAFF	TGTGCCAGCGGACATCGGGACAGACCTCACACTGAAGCTTTCTTT
NA	TRBV5-1	TRBD1	TRBJ2-3	15	CASSGQGARTDTQYF	TGCGCCAGCAGCGGCCAGGGGGCACGCACAGATACGCAGTATTTT
NA	TRBV5-4	NA	TRBJ1-1	14	CASSPGMGATEAFF	TGTGCCAGCAGCCCCGGTATGGGGGCCACTGAAGCTTTCTTT
NA	TRBV29-1	TRBD1	TRBJ2-7	13	CSGLGQPNYEQYF	TGCAGCGGTTTGGGACAGCCAAACTACGAGCAGTACTTC
once	TRBV6-2/TRBV6-3	TRBD1	TRBJ1-2	13	CASSSGTGDGYTF	TGTGCCAGCAGCTCCGGGACAGGGGATGGCTACACCTTC
NA	TRBV11-2	TRBD1	TRBJ2-7	14	CASRPTGGGHEQYF	TGTGCCAGCAGACCCACAGGGGGCGGGCACGAGCAGTACTTC
NA	TRBV24-1	NA	TRBJ2-4	14	CATSDPGQQNIQYF	TGTGCCACCAGTGATCCCGGACAGCAAAACATTCAGTACTTC
NA	TRBV6-5	NA	TRBJ2-6	14	CASSSPRGANVLTF	TGTGCCAGCAGTTCGCCGCGGGGGGCCAACGTCCTGACTTTC
NA	TRBV28	NA	TRBJ1-2	13	CASSHEAIYGYTF	TGTGCCAGCAGTCACGAGGCAATCTATGGCTACACCTTC
NA	TRBV18	NA	TRBJ2-7	13	CASSPNTGWGQYF	TGTGCCAGCTCACCAAATACGGGTTGGGGGCAGTACTTC
NA	TRBV30	NA	TRBJ2-3	12	CAWSWNTDTQYF	TGTGCCTGGAGTTGGAACACAGATACGCAGTATTTT